The 18 T cell receptor beta chains listed next were all sequenced from one sample in a study of blood T cell repertoires in COVID-19. Sequencing was performed with immunoSEQ multiplex PCR; in TCRdb, only in-frame clones are kept and a portion is missing. The data contain under 200,000 clones, around 83% of them singletons. Sequences were obtained from peripheral blood. All receptors derive from a woman aged 55-70 years with COVID-19, enrolled during active disease.

The chain is built from TRBV6-5 and TRBJ2-3, with D maybe TRBD2 (6 bases). Looked up from germline, CDR1 is MNHEY and CDR2 is SVGAGI. V was trimmed by 6 bases and J by 6 bases, leaving 13 bases between them. The CDR3 runs 13 residues. CDR3 protein: CASRRDPRDTQYF. For the CDR3, the DNA is TGTGCCAGCAGGCGGGACCCCCGGGATACGCAGTATTTT.

The rearrangement uses TRBV5-1 and TRBJ1-2; 12 bases line up with TRBD1. Trimming at V came to 4 bases and at J to 8 bases, leaving 9 bases not matched to a gene. The CDR3 totals 15 residues. Looked up from germline, CDR1 is SGHRS and CDR2 is YFSETQ. The CDR3 coding sequence is TGCGCCAGCAGCCTCGACCCGGGACAGGGGGCGGGCTACACCTTC. Protein: CASSLDPGQGAGYTF.

The rearrangement links TRBV7-3 to TRBJ2-1; D not certain. CDR3 size: 15 residues. The germline V gene has CDR1 SGHTA and CDR2 FQGTGA. V dropped 5 bases and J dropped 8 bases, with 19 bases sitting between them. CDR3 DNA sequence: TGTGCCAGCAGCCCCTGGCAGGTTCCCCCTTATGAGCAGTTCTTC. Residues: CASSPWQVPPYEQFF.

The rearrangement links TRBV9 to TRBJ1-4; 7 bases agree with TRBD1. The V segment lost 3 bases and the J segment 13 bases; nucleotides outside the gene matches: 9. The CDR3 runs to 13 residues. The germline gives CDR1 SGDLS, CDR2 YYNGEE. CDR3: CASSAPGQNGLFF. In nucleotides, the CDR3 is TGTGCCAGCAGCGCACCGGGACAGAACGGACTGTTTTTT.

V gene TRBV7-9 combines with J gene TRBJ1-4; D unresolved. Trimming took 1 base from V and 4 from J, leaving 7 bases between them. The CDR3 runs to 14 residues. Germline loops: CDR1 SEHNR, CDR2 FQNEAQ (reference sequence). The CDR3 DNA sequence: TGTGCCAGCAGCTTAGAGAGTATTAATGAAAAACTGTTTTTT. This translates into CASSLESINEKLFF. The full variable domain, its missing parts supplied by reference TRBV7-9 and TRBJ1-4, is DTGVSQNPRHKITKRGQNVTFRCDPISEHNRLYWYRQTLGQGPEFLTYFQNEAQLEKSRLLSDRFSAERPKGSFSTLEIQRTEQGDSAMYLCASSLESINEKLFFGSGTQLSVL.

The CDR3: CASSYGQGGNTIYF. CDR3 DNA sequence: TGTGCCAGCAGTTACGGTCAGGGTGGAAACACCATATATTTT. The V call is TRBV6-6, the J call TRBJ1-3, with D possibly being TRBD1 (5 bases). CDR1 and CDR2 from the germline V gene are MNHNY and SVGAGI (reference sequence). V was cut by 2 bases and J by 3 bases, with 8 bases left in between. This CDR3 region has 14 residues.

The V gene is TRBV2, the J gene TRBJ1-5; no clear D gene. The germline gives CDR1 SNHLY, CDR2 FYNNEI. The CDR3 loop spans 12 amino acids. V gave up 8 bases and J gave up 3 bases, with 8 bases separating them. CDR3 bases: TGTGCCAGCGGGAGGGTCAATCAGCCCCAGCATTTT. Translated, it gives CASGRVNQPQHF.

The CDR3 DNA is TGCGCCAGCGGGGGGACAGGAAACACCGGGGAGCTGTTTTTT. Translating gives CASGGTGNTGELFF. This chain links TRBV5-1 with TRBJ2-2; TRBD1 matches at 8 bases. CDR1 is SGHRS, CDR2 YFSETQ, per germline. This CDR3 is 14 amino acids long. V trimming: 7 bases; J trimming: 2 bases; junction bases outside the gene matches: 4.

In DNA form, the CDR3 reads TGTGCCAGCAGTGTGGAGCGCAATCAGCCCCAGCATTTT. It specifies CASSVERNQPQHF. This chain links TRBV6-4 with TRBJ1-5; unclear D gene. Germline V gives CDR1 MRHNA, CDR2 SNTAGT. CDR3 length equals 13 residues. Trimming took 4 bases from V and 2 from J, leaving 6 bases between them.

V usage is TRBV18 and J usage is TRBJ1-2, with D unresolved. V was cut by 2 bases and J by 2 bases, with 9 bases left in between. The CDR3 is made up of 14 amino acids. Germline V lookup: CDR1 KGHSH, CDR2 LQKENI. The CDR3 is CASSPRTGNYGYTF. DNA of the CDR3: TGTGCCAGCTCACCAAGGACGGGAAACTATGGCTACACCTTC.

This chain joins TRBV12-3 or TRBV12-4 and TRBJ1-2; no reliable D call. The V end was cut by 5 bases, the J end by 9 bases, with 13 bases between. The CDR3 is made up of 12 amino acids. The CDR3 here is CASSTRIESYTF. The CDR3 nucleotides are TGTGCCAGCAGTACGCGAATCGAGAGCTACACCTTC.

CDR3: CASSLVLGAQGNQPQHF. For the CDR3, the DNA is TGTGCCAGCAGCTTGGTTTTAGGGGCGCAGGGCAATCAGCCCCAGCATTTT. The J gene is TRBJ1-5, the V gene TRBV5-8, with D perhaps matching TRBD1 (5 bases). CDR1 and CDR2 (germline): SGHTS, YDEGEE. There are 17 residues in the CDR3. The V gene lost 0 bases and the J gene lost 2 bases, with 15 bases spanning the gap.

The chain uses TRBV5-5 and TRBJ2-7; 8 bases are shared with TRBD2. CDR1 is SGHKS, CDR2 YYEKEE, per germline (reference sequence). The CDR3 runs 16 residues. V trimming: 0 bases; J trimming: 2 bases; junction bases outside the gene matches: 7. The CDR3 DNA reads TGTGCCAGCAGCTTGGATATTAGCGGGGCCCCCTACGAGCAGTACTTC. Translation gives CASSLDISGAPYEQYF.

As to this clone: Other DNA sequences in this specimen translate into the identical CDR3. The chain carries TRBV30 and TRBJ1-5; D possibly corresponds to TRBD1 (6 bases). This CDR3 contains 13 residues. Per germline, CDR1 GTSNPN and CDR2 SVGIG (reference sequence). Trimming removed 2 bases at V and 3 bases at J, with 8 bases between. The DNA for the CDR3 is TGTGCCTGGAGTTCAGGGGACAATCAGCCCCAGCATTTT. It encodes CAWSSGDNQPQHF.

The chain couples TRBV19 to TRBJ1-4, with D perhaps TRBD1 (6 bases). The ends were cut back, 5 bases at V and 7 bases at J, with 17 bases in the middle. The CDR3 is 15 amino acids. CDR1 and CDR2 (germline): LNHDA, SQIVND (reference sequence). The CDR3 here is CASSPTGPPPEKLFF. The CDR3 DNA reads as TGTGCCAGTAGTCCTACAGGGCCACCCCCTGAAAAACTGTTTTTT. Together with reference TRBV19 and TRBJ1-4, the CDR3 gives the full variable domain: DGGITQSPKYLFRKEGQNVTLSCEQNLNHDAMYWYRQDPGQGLRLIYYSQIVNDFQKGDIAEGYSVSREKKESFPLTVTSAQKNPTAFYLCASSPTGPPPEKLFFGSGTQLSVL.

The table lists this clone with a few counts. This rearrangement joins TRBV29-1 to TRBJ1-2; 7 bases map to TRBD1. The germline CDR1 and CDR2 sequences are SQVTM and ANQGSEA. The V and J ends lost 4 bases and 8 bases, in that order; junction bases with no gene match: 7. The CDR3 runs 12 residues. As DNA, the CDR3 is TGCAGCGTTGGCGGGACAGTCCCGGGCTACACCTTC. Residues: CSVGGTVPGYTF. Full variable domain (missing parts from reference TRBV29-1 and TRBJ1-2): SAVISQKPSRDICQRGTSLTIQCQVDSQVTMMFWYRQQPGQSLTLIATANQGSEATYESGFVIDKFPISRPNLTFSTLTVSNMSPEDSSIYLCSVGGTVPGYTFGSGTRLTVV.

The V gene is TRBV6-7, the J gene TRBJ1-6; tentative D call: TRBD1 (6 bases). TRBV6-7 is an ORF, with its function uncertain. Trimming stripped 4 bases from V and 6 bases from J, with 10 bases between. The CDR3 spans 14 residues. CDR3 bases: TGTGCCAGCAGTTCCGGACAGTTTAATTCACCCCTCCACTTT. Amino acid sequence: CASSSGQFNSPLHF.

The table lists this clone with a count of one. The chain couples TRBV29-1 to TRBJ2-5, with D maybe TRBD2 (5 bases). The germline gives CDR1 SQVTM, CDR2 ANQGSEA. The CDR3 spans 10 residues. V was pared by 4 bases and J by 5 bases, with 5 bases between. Here the CDR3 reads CSVGGETQYF. The DNA of the CDR3 is TGCAGCGTTGGAGGGGAGACCCAGTACTTC.